This TCR beta chain was captured by sequencing in a study of breast tumors, draining lymph nodes, adjacent tissues. Study observations and caveats: Tumor and nontumor repertoires were significantly more similar in luminal-like than in basal-like breast cancer.

This clonotype was counted a single time. The antigen remains unidentified. TCRdb reprocessed the multiplex PCR reads with MiXCR, giving one entry per CDR3 protein. The table includes approximately 140,000 distinct CDR3 sequences, approximately 29% detected once. V dropped 8 bases and J dropped 3; count of bases not matched to a gene: 9. CDR1 and CDR2 (germline): SGHTA, FQGNSA. CDR3 length: 15 amino acids. Samples came from axillary lymph nodes draining the breast cancer. This TCR was recovered from a female donor with breast cancer. Some clones in this sample may be carry-over from other donors' samples. Source material: axillary lymph node tissue. The chain is built from TRBV7-2 and TRBJ1-3; 8 nucleotides agree with TRBD1. The CDR3 DNA follows: TGTGCCAGCGGCGACAGGACAGGGAGTGGAAACACCATATATTTT. Its translation: CASGDRTGSGNTIYF.